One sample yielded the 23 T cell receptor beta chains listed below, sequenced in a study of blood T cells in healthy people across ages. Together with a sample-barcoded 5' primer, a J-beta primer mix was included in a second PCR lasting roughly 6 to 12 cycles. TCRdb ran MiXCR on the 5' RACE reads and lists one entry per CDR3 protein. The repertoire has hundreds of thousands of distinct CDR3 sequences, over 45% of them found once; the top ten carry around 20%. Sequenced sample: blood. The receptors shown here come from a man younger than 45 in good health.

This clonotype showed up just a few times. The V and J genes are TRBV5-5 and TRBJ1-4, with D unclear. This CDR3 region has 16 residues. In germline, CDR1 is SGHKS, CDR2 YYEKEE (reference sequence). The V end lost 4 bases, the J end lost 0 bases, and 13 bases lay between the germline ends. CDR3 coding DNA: TGTGCCAGCAGCCCCGACTATCAAGCAACTAATGAAAAACTGTTTTTT. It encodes CASSPDYQATNEKLFF.

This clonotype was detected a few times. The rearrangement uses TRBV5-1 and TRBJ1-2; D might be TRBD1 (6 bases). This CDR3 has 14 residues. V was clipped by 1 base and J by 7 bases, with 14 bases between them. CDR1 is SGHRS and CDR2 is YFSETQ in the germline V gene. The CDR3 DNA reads TGCGCCAGCAGCTTGCCAGGGGAAGGTAGTGGCTACACCTTC. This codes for CASSLPGEGSGYTF.

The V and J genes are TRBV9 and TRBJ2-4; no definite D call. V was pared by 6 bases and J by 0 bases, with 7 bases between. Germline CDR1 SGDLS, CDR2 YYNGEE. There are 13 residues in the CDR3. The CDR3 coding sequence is TGTGCCAGCACCCCGGTAGCCAAAAACATTCAGTACTTC. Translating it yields CASTPVAKNIQYF.

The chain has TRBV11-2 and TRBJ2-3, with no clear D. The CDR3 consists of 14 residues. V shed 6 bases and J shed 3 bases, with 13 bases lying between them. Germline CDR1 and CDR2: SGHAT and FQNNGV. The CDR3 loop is CASRPALSTDTQYF. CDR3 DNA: TGTGCCAGCAGGCCGGCACTATCAACAGATACGCAGTATTTT.

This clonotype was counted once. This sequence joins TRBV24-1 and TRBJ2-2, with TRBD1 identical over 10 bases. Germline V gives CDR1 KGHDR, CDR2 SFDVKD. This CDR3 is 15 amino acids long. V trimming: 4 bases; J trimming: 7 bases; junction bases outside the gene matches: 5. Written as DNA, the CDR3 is TGTGCCACCAGTGACCCCGGGACAGGGGTCGGGGAGCTGTTTTTT. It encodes CATSDPGTGVGELFF.

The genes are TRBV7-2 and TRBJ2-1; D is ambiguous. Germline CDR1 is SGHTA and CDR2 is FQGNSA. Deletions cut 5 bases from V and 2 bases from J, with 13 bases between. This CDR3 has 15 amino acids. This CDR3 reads CASSPFYQTYNEQFF. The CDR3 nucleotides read TGTGCCAGCAGCCCCTTCTACCAAACCTACAATGAGCAGTTCTTC.

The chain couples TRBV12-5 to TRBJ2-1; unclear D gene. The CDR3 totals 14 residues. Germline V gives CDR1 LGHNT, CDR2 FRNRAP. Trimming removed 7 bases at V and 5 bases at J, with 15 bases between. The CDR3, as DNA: TGTGCTAGTGAATCCGACCTTAGTAACAATGAGCAGTTCTTC. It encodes CASESDLSNNEQFF.

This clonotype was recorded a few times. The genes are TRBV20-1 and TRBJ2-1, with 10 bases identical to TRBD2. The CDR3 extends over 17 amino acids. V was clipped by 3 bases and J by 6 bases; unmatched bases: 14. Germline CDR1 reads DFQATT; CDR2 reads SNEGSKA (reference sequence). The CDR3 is CSASSSGLADRGNEQFF. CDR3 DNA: TGCAGTGCTAGTAGCTCCGGACTAGCGGACCGCGGCAATGAGCAGTTCTTC.

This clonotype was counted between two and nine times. The CDR3 spells CSVQISFYEQYF. CDR3 sequence (DNA): TGCAGCGTTCAAATAAGCTTCTACGAGCAGTACTTC. The gene calls are TRBV29-1 and TRBJ2-7; D unresolved. The CDR3 runs 12 residues. CDR1 is SQVTM, CDR2 ANQGSEA, per germline. V was trimmed by 5 bases and J by 3 bases, leaving 11 bases between them.

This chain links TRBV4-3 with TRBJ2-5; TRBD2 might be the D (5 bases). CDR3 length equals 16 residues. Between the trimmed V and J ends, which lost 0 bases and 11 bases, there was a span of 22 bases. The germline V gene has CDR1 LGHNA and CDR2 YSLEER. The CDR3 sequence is CASSQERVLAYNEQYF. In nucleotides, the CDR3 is TGCGCCAGCAGCCAAGAAAGGGTCCTAGCCTACAATGAGCAGTACTTC.

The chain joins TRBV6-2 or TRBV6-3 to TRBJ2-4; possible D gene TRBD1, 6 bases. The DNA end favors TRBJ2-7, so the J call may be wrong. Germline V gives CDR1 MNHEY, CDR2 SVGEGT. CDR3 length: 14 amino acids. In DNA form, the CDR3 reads TGTGCCAGCAGGGTTATGGACAGAACCTACGAGCAGTACTTC. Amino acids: CASRVMDRTYEQYF.

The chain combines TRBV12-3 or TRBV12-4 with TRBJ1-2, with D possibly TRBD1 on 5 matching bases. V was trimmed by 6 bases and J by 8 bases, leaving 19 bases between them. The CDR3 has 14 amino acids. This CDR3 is CASSHPGVKGGYTF. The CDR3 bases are TGTGCCAGCAGCCACCCCGGGGTAAAGGGGGGCTACACCTTC.

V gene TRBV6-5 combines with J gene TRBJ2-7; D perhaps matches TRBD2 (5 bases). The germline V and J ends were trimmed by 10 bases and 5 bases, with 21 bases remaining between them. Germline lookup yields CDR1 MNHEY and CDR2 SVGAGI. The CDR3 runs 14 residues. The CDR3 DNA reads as TGTGCCACCGGGGTGGTAGATCGTTCCAACGAGCAGTACTTC. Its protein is CATGVVDRSNEQYF.

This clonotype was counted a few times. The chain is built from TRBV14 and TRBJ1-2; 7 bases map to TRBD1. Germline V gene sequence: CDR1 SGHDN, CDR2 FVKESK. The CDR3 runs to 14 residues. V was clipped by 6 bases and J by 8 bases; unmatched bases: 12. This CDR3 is CASRETGRSAGYTF. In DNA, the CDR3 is TGTGCCAGCAGAGAGACAGGGAGGTCCGCCGGCTACACCTTC.

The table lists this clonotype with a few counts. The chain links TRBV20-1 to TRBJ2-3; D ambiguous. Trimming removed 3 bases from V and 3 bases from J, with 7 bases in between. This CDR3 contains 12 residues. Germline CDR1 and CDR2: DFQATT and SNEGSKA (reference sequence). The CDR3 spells CSASHGTDTQYF. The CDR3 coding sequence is TGCAGTGCTAGCCACGGGACAGATACGCAGTATTTT.

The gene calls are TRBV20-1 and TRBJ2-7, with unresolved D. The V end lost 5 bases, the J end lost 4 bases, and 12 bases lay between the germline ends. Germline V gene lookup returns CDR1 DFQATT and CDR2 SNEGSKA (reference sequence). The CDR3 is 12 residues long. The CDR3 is CSASLNFYEQYF. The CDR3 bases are TGCAGTGCTTCGCTTAATTTTTACGAGCAGTACTTC.

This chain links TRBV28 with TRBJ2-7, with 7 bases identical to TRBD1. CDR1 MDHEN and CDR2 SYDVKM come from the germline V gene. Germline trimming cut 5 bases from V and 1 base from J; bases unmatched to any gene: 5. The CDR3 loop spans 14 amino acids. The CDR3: CASSKDRPSYEQYF. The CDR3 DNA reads TGTGCCAGCAGTAAGGACAGGCCGTCCTACGAGCAGTACTTC. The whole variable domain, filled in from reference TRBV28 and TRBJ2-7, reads DVKVTQSSRYLVKRTGEKVFLECVQDMDHENMFWYRQDPGLGLRLIYFSYDVKMKEKGDIPEGYSVSREKKERFSLILESASTNQTSMYLCASSKDRPSYEQYFGPGTRLTVT.

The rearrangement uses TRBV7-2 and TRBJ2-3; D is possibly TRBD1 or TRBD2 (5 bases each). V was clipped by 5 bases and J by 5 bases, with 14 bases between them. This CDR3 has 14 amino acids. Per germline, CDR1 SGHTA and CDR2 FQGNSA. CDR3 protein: CASSPRREIDTQYF. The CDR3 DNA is TGTGCCAGCAGCCCGCGCAGGGAGATAGATACGCAGTATTTT.

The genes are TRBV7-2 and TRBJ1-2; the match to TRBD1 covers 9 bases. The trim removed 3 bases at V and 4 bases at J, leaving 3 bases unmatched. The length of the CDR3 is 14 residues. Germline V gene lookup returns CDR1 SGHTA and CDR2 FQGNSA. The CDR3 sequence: CASSFWTGAYGYTF. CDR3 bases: TGTGCCAGCAGCTTTTGGACAGGGGCCTATGGCTACACCTTC.

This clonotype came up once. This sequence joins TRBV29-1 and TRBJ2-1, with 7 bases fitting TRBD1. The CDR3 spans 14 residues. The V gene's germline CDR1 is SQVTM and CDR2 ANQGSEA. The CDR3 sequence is CRLSSGTAYNEQFF. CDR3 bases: TGCAGACTCAGTTCCGGGACAGCCTACAATGAGCAGTTCTTC.

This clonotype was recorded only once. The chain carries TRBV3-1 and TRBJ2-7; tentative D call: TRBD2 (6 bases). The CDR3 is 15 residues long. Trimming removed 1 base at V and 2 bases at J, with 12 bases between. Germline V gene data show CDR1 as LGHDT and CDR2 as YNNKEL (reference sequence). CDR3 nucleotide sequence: TGTGCCAGCAGCCAAGGTGCGGGATCCGCCTACGAGCAGTACTTC. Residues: CASSQGAGSAYEQYF.

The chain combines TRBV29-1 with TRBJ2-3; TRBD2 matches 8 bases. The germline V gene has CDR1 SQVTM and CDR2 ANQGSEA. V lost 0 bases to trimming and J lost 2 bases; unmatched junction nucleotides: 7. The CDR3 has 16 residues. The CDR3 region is CSVEDHGGGITDTQYF. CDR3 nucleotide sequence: TGCAGCGTTGAAGATCATGGCGGGGGGATCACAGATACGCAGTATTTT.

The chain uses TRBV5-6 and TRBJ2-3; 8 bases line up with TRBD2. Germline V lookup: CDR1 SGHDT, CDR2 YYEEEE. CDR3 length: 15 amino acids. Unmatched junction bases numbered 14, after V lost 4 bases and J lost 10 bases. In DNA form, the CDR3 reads TGTGCCAGCAGCATACAACCGGGACTAGGAACCCCGCAGTATTTT. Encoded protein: CASSIQPGLGTPQYF.